The 28 T cell receptor beta chains in this list originate from one sample, sequenced in a study of T cell repertoires in cytomegalovirus infection (dated by TCRdb to the late 2010s). TCRdb names Illumina HiSeq 1500 as the instrument used. The public sequencing data were trimmed at Q25 with fastp and processed into clonotypes with MiXCR by TCRdb, which kept only in-frame beta chains. Each CDR3 protein gets just one entry, which takes the most common genes and DNA from the rows behind it. This sample lists a few hundred thousand distinct CDR3 sequences; about a sixth were detected once. Less than 9.5% of the sample goes to the ten largest clones. Sample: PBMCs. The receptors originated from a human donor in good health (CMV status not recorded). Some clones in this sample may be carry-over from other donors' samples.

This clonotype showed up many times. The rearrangement links TRBV7-9 to TRBJ2-2; 9 bases map to TRBD2. V shed 2 bases, J shed 4 bases, and the junction held 5 bases outside the gene matches. Germline V gives CDR1 SEHNR, CDR2 FQNEAQ (reference sequence). The length of the CDR3 is 16 residues. In DNA, the CDR3 is TGTGCCAGCAGCTTAAGCCTAGCGGGATCCACCGGGGAGCTGTTTTTT. Encoded protein: CASSLSLAGSTGELFF.

This clonotype showed up many times. The chain employs TRBV4-3 and TRBJ2-1, with D tentatively TRBD2 (5 bases). Trimming left V 4 bases short and J 2 bases short, with 18 bases between. Germline CDR1 reads LGHNA; CDR2 reads YSLEER. The CDR3 consists of 17 residues. The CDR3: CASSPRVAGSPYNEQFF. CDR3 in DNA: TGCGCCAGCAGCCCGAGGGTAGCAGGATCACCCTACAATGAGCAGTTCTTC.

The rearrangement links TRBV5-4 to TRBJ2-5; D ambiguous. CDR3 length equals 14 residues. V was shortened by 2 bases and J by 2 bases, with 10 bases between the two germline ends. Germline V lookup: CDR1 SGHNT, CDR2 YYREEE (reference sequence). In nucleotides, the CDR3 is TGTGCCAGCAGCTTTTCTAGGAAACAAGAGACCCAGTACTTC. It codes for CASSFSRKQETQYF. The full variable domain, with the rest looked up from reference TRBV5-4 and TRBJ2-5, is ETGVTQSPTHLIKTRGQQVTLRCSSQSGHNTVSWYQQALGQGPQFIFQYYREEENGRGNFPPRFSGLQFPNYSSELNVNALELDDSALYLCASSFSRKQETQYFGPGTRLLVL.

This clonotype appeared a few times. The V gene is TRBV28, the J gene TRBJ2-2; D is undetermined. Trimming shortened V by 3 bases and J by 6 bases, and 11 bases separated the two germline ends. Germline CDR1 reads MDHEN; CDR2 reads SYDVKM. The CDR3 covers 14 residues. The CDR3 loop reads CASSFATHPGELFF. The CDR3 coding sequence is TGTGCCAGCAGTTTCGCCACCCACCCCGGGGAGCTGTTTTTT.

The chain has TRBV14 and TRBJ2-3; the match to TRBD2 covers 7 bases. This CDR3 comprises 16 residues. V trimming: 4 bases; J trimming: 2 bases; junction bases outside the gene matches: 9. In germline, CDR1 is SGHDN, CDR2 FVKESK. This chain's CDR3 is CASSRRLASNTDTQYF. CDR3 DNA sequence: TGTGCCAGCAGCCGCCGACTAGCTTCAAACACAGATACGCAGTATTTT.

V and J are TRBV27 and TRBJ1-1, with D unclear. CDR1 and CDR2 (germline): MNHEY, SMNVEV (reference sequence). The CDR3 is made up of 14 amino acids. Trimming left V 5 bases short and J 0 bases short, with 10 bases between. The DNA for the CDR3 is TGTGCCAGCAGTCTGAATGTGATGAACACTGAAGCTTTCTTT. Translating it yields CASSLNVMNTEAFF.

This clonotype was counted only a few times. The chain has TRBV11-2 and TRBJ1-3; no clear D. V dropped 0 bases and J dropped 8 bases, with 8 bases sitting between them. The germline CDR1 and CDR2 sequences are SGHAT and FQNNGV. The CDR3 length is 13 residues. CDR3 residues: CASSLEHGDTIYF. Here the CDR3 DNA reads TGTGCCAGCAGCTTAGAGCACGGAGACACCATATATTTT. The whole variable domain, remainder taken from reference TRBV11-2 and TRBJ1-3, is EAGVAQSPRYKIIEKRQSVAFWCNPISGHATLYWYQQILGQGPKLLIQFQNNGVVDDSQLPKDRFSAERLKGVDSTLKIQPAKLEDSAVYLCASSLEHGDTIYFGEGSWLTVV.

This clonotype was seen ten or more times. The genes are TRBV3-1 and TRBJ2-3; 9 bases are shared with TRBD1. The V gene end was trimmed by 4 bases and the J gene end by 1 base; junction bases not matched to a gene: 3. The CDR3 runs to 15 residues. Per germline, CDR1 LGHDT and CDR2 YNNKEL (reference sequence). The CDR3 protein is CASSPGTGRTDTQYF. CDR3 bases: TGTGCCAGCAGCCCCGGGACAGGGCGCACAGATACGCAGTATTTT.

The chain employs TRBV10-3 and TRBJ2-7; 12 nucleotides agree with TRBD2. The CDR3 has 13 amino acids. V lost 9 bases to trimming and J lost 2 bases; unmatched junction nucleotides: 2. Germline V lookup: CDR1 ENHRY, CDR2 SYGVKD. CDR3 protein: CAIGLAGTYEQYF. CDR3 nucleotides: TGTGCCATAGGACTAGCGGGGACCTACGAGCAGTACTTC.

This clonotype was seen at least ten times. The J gene is TRBJ1-1, the V gene TRBV28; D is unresolved. CDR1 MDHEN and CDR2 SYDVKM come from the germline V gene. The V gene lost 5 bases and the J gene lost 3 bases, with 10 bases spanning the gap. The CDR3 runs 13 residues. The CDR3: CASSPHWDTEAFF. CDR3 sequence (DNA): TGTGCCAGCAGTCCACACTGGGACACTGAAGCTTTCTTT.

The chain has TRBV2 and TRBJ2-6; no firm D call. V lost 2 bases and J lost 2, with 7 bases in between. Germline V gene data show CDR1 as SNHLY and CDR2 as FYNNEI. CDR3 length equals 15 residues. CDR3 protein: CASSEFPPGANVLTF. The CDR3 region has the DNA TGTGCCAGCAGTGAATTCCCCCCTGGGGCCAACGTCCTGACTTTC.

V and J are TRBV6-5 and TRBJ1-2; 8 bases map to TRBD1. V gave up 6 bases and J gave up 2 bases; unmatched junction bases: 2. Germline V gene data show CDR1 as MNHEY and CDR2 as SVGAGI. There are 13 residues in the CDR3. The CDR3 region is CASRRQGNYGYTF. The DNA for the CDR3 is TGTGCCAGCAGACGACAGGGGAACTATGGCTACACCTTC.

The chain has TRBV20-1 and TRBJ1-2; no reliable D call. The CDR3 sequence is 14 residues long. CDR1 and CDR2 (germline): DFQATT, SNEGSKA (reference sequence). V lost 5 bases and J lost 8, with 21 bases in between. In DNA form, the CDR3 reads TGCAGTGCTTCCAGGACCGGAGGATCAGGAGGCTACACCTTC. This codes for CSASRTGGSGGYTF.

This clonotype was detected ten times or more. The chain carries TRBV7-6 and TRBJ2-1; no clear D. Trimming took off 5 bases at V and 13 bases at J, with 18 bases between the two ends. Germline CDR1 and CDR2: SGHVS and FNYEAQ. CDR3 length: 13 amino acids. The CDR3 is CASSPPGFTEQFF. As DNA, the CDR3 is TGTGCCAGCAGCCCGCCCGGCTTTACTGAACAGTTCTTC.

This clonotype was observed many times. The chain combines TRBV19 with TRBJ2-3; D not resolved. Germline V gene sequence: CDR1 LNHDA, CDR2 SQIVND (reference sequence). CDR3 length: 11 amino acids. The ends were cut back, 5 bases at V and 4 bases at J, with 4 bases in the middle. This CDR3 is CASSGSDTQYF. In nucleotides, the CDR3 is TGTGCCAGTAGTGGGTCAGATACGCAGTATTTT.

This clonotype appeared many times. The rearrangement uses TRBV7-8 and TRBJ2-3, with D uncertain. Germline CDR1 SGHVS, CDR2 FQNEAQ. The CDR3 covers 14 residues. Trimming pared 6 bases from V and 4 bases from J, leaving 14 bases between. The CDR3 reads CASSRFTGPDTQYF. DNA of the CDR3: TGTGCCAGCAGTAGATTTACCGGCCCAGATACGCAGTATTTT.

This clonotype was counted many times. The chain carries TRBV7-2 and TRBJ1-6, with D possibly being TRBD1 (5 bases). The germline CDR1 and CDR2 sequences are SGHTA and FQGNSA. Trimming left V 7 bases short and J 9 bases short, with 19 bases between. CDR3 length: 15 residues. This CDR3 reads CASNTNRGDGSPLHF. CDR3 coding DNA: TGTGCCAGCAACACCAATCGAGGGGACGGTTCACCCCTCCACTTT. Using reference TRBV7-2 and TRBJ1-6 for the parts outside the CDR3, the full variable domain is GAGVSQSPSNKVTEKGKDVELRCDPISGHTALYWYRQSLGQGLEFLIYFQGNSAPDKSGLPSDRFSAERTGGSVSTLTIQRTQQEDSAVYLCASNTNRGDGSPLHFGNGTRLTVT.

The chain recombines TRBV18 with TRBJ1-1, with D perhaps TRBD1 (5 bases). The CDR3 runs 15 residues. CDR1 and CDR2 (germline): KGHSH, LQKENI. The V gene lost 3 bases and the J gene lost 3 bases, with 14 bases spanning the gap. In nucleotides, the CDR3 is TGTGCCAGCTCACCGGACTATATGGGGGACACTGAAGCTTTCTTT. Translated: CASSPDYMGDTEAFF. Drawing the rest from reference TRBV18 and TRBJ1-1, the complete variable domain is NAGVMQNPRHLVRRRGQEARLRCSPMKGHSHVYWYRQLPEEGLKFMVYLQKENIIDESGMPKERFSAEFPKEGPSILRIQQVVRGDSAAYFCASSPDYMGDTEAFFGQGTRLTVV.

V is TRBV12-5 and J is TRBJ1-2, with D uncertain. The germline V and J ends were trimmed by 3 bases and 4 bases, with 9 bases remaining between them. The CDR3 length is 13 residues. Germline V lookup: CDR1 LGHNT, CDR2 FRNRAP. DNA of the CDR3: TGTGCTAGTGGTTTATGGAATGTCTATGGCTACACCTTC. It codes for CASGLWNVYGYTF.

This clonotype showed up many times. This sequence joins TRBV20-1 and TRBJ2-3; tentatively, D is TRBD2 (5 bases). There are 14 residues in the CDR3. Between the trimmed V and J ends, which lost 2 bases and 2 bases, there was a span of 11 bases. Germline V gene sequence: CDR1 DFQATT, CDR2 SNEGSKA (reference sequence). CDR3: CSARRAGSTDTQYF. Written as DNA, the CDR3 is TGCAGTGCTAGAAGGGCGGGTTCCACAGATACGCAGTATTTT.

The rearrangement links TRBV15 to TRBJ1-5, with D uncertain. This CDR3 spans 15 amino acids. Germline CDR1 LNHNV, CDR2 YYDKDF (reference sequence). V was trimmed by 3 bases and J by 3 bases, leaving 12 bases between them. CDR3 amino acids: CATSSELQFNQPQHF. In nucleotides, the CDR3 is TGTGCCACCAGCAGTGAGTTGCAGTTCAATCAGCCCCAGCATTTT.

A word on this clonotype: A much more abundant neighbour one base away suggests this may be a read error. The rearrangement uses TRBV20-1 and TRBJ2-7; no clear D gene. The CDR3 runs to 11 residues. The V end was cut by 0 bases, the J end by 3 bases, with 3 bases between. CDR1 and CDR2 (germline): DFQATT, SNEGSKA (reference sequence). The CDR3 here is CSARESYEQYF. The CDR3 region has the DNA TGCAGTGCTAGAGAGAGCTACGAGCAGTACTTC.

The sample holds many counts of this clonotype. The J gene is TRBJ2-5, the V gene TRBV7-2; TRBD2 matches at 9 bases. The CDR3 runs to 15 residues. Germline V gene data show CDR1 as SGHTA and CDR2 as FQGNSA. Trimming at V came to 5 bases and at J to 8 bases, leaving 12 bases not matched to a gene. The CDR3 nucleotides read TGTGCCAGCAGCGATATAGCGGGGGCCCCAGAAACCCAGTACTTC. As protein: CASSDIAGAPETQYF.

This clonotype came up a few times. The V and J genes are TRBV12-3 or TRBV12-4 and TRBJ2-7; D is uncertain. V lost 1 base, J lost 2 bases, and 9 bases lay in between. The CDR3 loop spans 14 amino acids. The CDR3 is CASSLGGSPYEQYF. Here the CDR3 DNA reads TGTGCCAGCAGTTTAGGTGGTTCTCCCTACGAGCAGTACTTC.

This clonotype was observed a handful of times. The chain is built from TRBV10-3 and TRBJ2-1, with 8 bases fitting TRBD2. CDR3 length equals 16 residues. CDR1 is ENHRY and CDR2 is SYGVKD in the germline V gene. V trimming: 1 base; J trimming: 10 bases; junction bases outside the gene matches: 12. CDR3 amino acids: CAISEYRAGASVEQFF. In DNA form, the CDR3 reads TGTGCCATCAGTGAGTATCGAGCGGGAGCCAGCGTGGAGCAGTTCTTC.

This chain uses TRBV7-2 with TRBJ1-5; D not resolved. In germline, CDR1 is SGHTA, CDR2 FQGNSA. V was clipped by 8 bases and J by 0 bases, with 8 bases between them. The CDR3 has 13 amino acids. Here the CDR3 reads CASAYYSNQPQHF. Here the CDR3 DNA reads TGTGCCAGCGCATACTATAGCAATCAGCCCCAGCATTTT.

The table lists this clonotype with a few counts. The V call is TRBV6-5, the J call TRBJ2-1, with a tentative D call TRBD2 (6 bases). This CDR3 is built from 15 residues. CDR1 and CDR2 (germline): MNHEY, SVGAGI. Trimming shortened V by 0 bases and J by 3 bases, and 9 bases separated the two germline ends. The CDR3 DNA is TGTGCCAGCAGTTACTCCCTAGCGATCTACAATGAGCAGTTCTTC. Protein sequence: CASSYSLAIYNEQFF.

In its sample, this clonotype was seen many times. CDR3: CASSLAVPRSNQPQHF. In DNA, the CDR3 is TGTGCCAGCAGCTTAGCGGTACCAAGGAGCAATCAGCCCCAGCATTTT. J is TRBJ1-5 and V is TRBV7-8; D gene uncertain. The CDR3 is 16 amino acids. Germline V gene lookup returns CDR1 SGHVS and CDR2 FQNEAQ. V shed 0 bases and J shed 1 base, with 10 bases lying between them.